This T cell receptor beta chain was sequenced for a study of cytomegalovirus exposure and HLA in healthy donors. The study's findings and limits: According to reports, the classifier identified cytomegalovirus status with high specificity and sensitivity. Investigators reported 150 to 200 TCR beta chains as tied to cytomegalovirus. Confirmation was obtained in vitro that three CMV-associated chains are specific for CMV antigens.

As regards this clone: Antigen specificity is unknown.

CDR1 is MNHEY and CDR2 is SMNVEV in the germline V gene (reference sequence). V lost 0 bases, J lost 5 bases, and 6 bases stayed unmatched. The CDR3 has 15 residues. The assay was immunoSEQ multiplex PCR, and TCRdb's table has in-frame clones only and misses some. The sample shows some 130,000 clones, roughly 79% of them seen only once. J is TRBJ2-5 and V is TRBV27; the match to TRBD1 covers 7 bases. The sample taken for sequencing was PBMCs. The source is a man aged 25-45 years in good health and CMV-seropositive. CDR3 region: CASSLSTGLEETQYF. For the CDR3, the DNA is TGTGCCAGCAGTTTATCGACAGGGCTAGAGGAGACCCAGTACTTC.